Listed below are T cell receptor beta chains from one sample, sequenced in a study of T cell responses to AZD1222 COVID-19 vaccine. Generated by immunoSEQ multiplex PCR, the TCRdb table keeps only in-frame clones and is missing some. The sample has approximately 180,000 clones, around 90% seen once. The sample in question was peripheral blood, obtained on day 0 of AZD1222 vaccination. These receptors all stem from an adult in good health. Both conserved end residues are part of each CDR3. A D gene is named only where the DNA matches it firmly. Not all rows give a size; the values are once, few, many and, for expanded clones, a class.

DNA: TGTGCCAGGATTCAGTGGATAGACACAGATACGCAGTATTTT; CDR3: CARIQWIDTDTQYF; V: TRBV2; J: TRBJ2-3; size: -; D: -
DNA: TGTGCCAGTAGTATCCCGGGGACTGACTTGTACGAGCAGTACTTC; CDR3: CASSIPGTDLYEQYF; V: TRBV19; J: TRBJ2-7; size: once; D: -
DNA: TGTGCCAGTAGTATAGTGGCAGGGCCCGACTATGGCTACACCTTC; CDR3: CASSIVAGPDYGYTF; V: TRBV19; J: TRBJ1-2; size: -; D: -
DNA: TGTGCCAGCAGCAAAAATCCTACAGGGGGTACAAATAGCAATCAGCCCCAGCATTTT; CDR3: CASSKNPTGGTNSNQPQHF; V: TRBV21-1; J: TRBJ1-5; size: once; D: -
DNA: TGTGCCAGCACCCCCCATAGGGGAGAGCAGTTCTTC; CDR3: CASTPHRGEQFF; V: TRBV12-3/TRBV12-4; J: TRBJ2-1; size: -; D: -
DNA: TGTGCCAGCCTAGGAGGGCCGGATCAGCCCCAGCATTTT; CDR3: CASLGGPDQPQHF; V: TRBV27; J: TRBJ1-5; size: -; D: -
DNA: TGTGCCAGCAGCGCAGGGACGGGTGAAAAACTGTTTTTT; CDR3: CASSAGTGEKLFF; V: TRBV9; J: TRBJ1-4; size: -; D: -
DNA: TGTGCCAGCAGCTCCCGGGACAGGGGAGACACTGAAGCTTTCTTT; CDR3: CASSSRDRGDTEAFF; V: TRBV3-1/TRBV3-2; J: TRBJ1-1; size: once; D: TRBD1
DNA: TGTGCCAGCACCGCAGGGGGCTGGACTGAAGCTTTCTTT; CDR3: CASTAGGWTEAFF; V: TRBV6-5; J: TRBJ1-1; size: once; D: TRBD1
DNA: TGTGCCAGCAGTGATGACAGGACCTATGGCTACACCTTC; CDR3: CASSDDRTYGYTF; V: TRBV2; J: TRBJ1-2; size: -; D: -
DNA: TGTGCCAGCAGCCATCAACAGGGGGCGCCGGACACTGAAGCTTTCTTT; CDR3: CASSHQQGAPDTEAFF; V: TRBV4-2; J: TRBJ1-1; size: -; D: TRBD1
DNA: TGTGCCAGCAGTGAACGGGGGCCCGACTATGGCTACACCTTC; CDR3: CASSERGPDYGYTF; V: TRBV6-1; J: TRBJ1-2; size: -; D: -
DNA: TGCGCCAGCAGCTTAGGAGGACTAGCGGGAGGGGGAGAGACCCAGTACTTC; CDR3: CASSLGGLAGGGETQYF; V: TRBV5-1; J: TRBJ2-5; size: -; D: TRBD2
DNA: TGTGCCTGGAGCGATCCCAGACTAGCGGGGACCTACGAGCAGTACTTC; CDR3: CAWSDPRLAGTYEQYF; V: TRBV30; J: TRBJ2-7; size: once; D: TRBD2
DNA: TGTGCCAGCAGCTCCACAGGGAGATCCTACAATGAGCAGTTCTTC; CDR3: CASSSTGRSYNEQFF; V: TRBV13; J: TRBJ2-1; size: -; D: -
DNA: TGTGCCAGCAGCCACGATAAGGCCCTTGGAGAGCAGTACTTC; CDR3: CASSHDKALGEQYF; V: TRBV3-1/TRBV3-2; J: TRBJ2-7; size: -; D: -
DNA: TGTGCCACTAGAGGGACTAGCGGGGCATACAATGAGCAGTTCTTC; CDR3: CATRGTSGAYNEQFF; V: TRBV6-5; J: TRBJ2-1; size: -; D: TRBD2
DNA: TGTGCCAGCAGTGAAGTAGGAGGGATCAGCAATCAGCCCCAGCATTTT; CDR3: CASSEVGGISNQPQHF; V: TRBV6-1; J: TRBJ1-5; size: -; D: -
DNA: TGTGCCAGCGCGGCTGTTAGCTCTGGGGCCAACGTCCTGACTTTC; CDR3: CASAAVSSGANVLTF; V: TRBV7-2; J: TRBJ2-6; size: -; D: -